This is a list of T cell receptor beta chains from one sample in a study of graft-versus-host responses after intestinal transplantation. For these TCRs, the target antigens are not known. The protocol was immunoSEQ multiplex PCR, while the TCRdb copy is restricted to in-frame clones and leaves out a portion. Found here are 40,000 or so clones, approximately 93% of them singletons; the top ten hold 20% to 25%. This sample comprised unstimulated CD8+ T cells sorted from spleen or lymph node cells, obtained before transplant. The receptor set was obtained from a human donor who was the organ donor for an intestinal transplant. CDR3s include the opening cysteine and the closing phenylalanine or tryptophan. The D gene is left open where the match is weak. Clone sizes are given selectively: once, few, many, or a class where the clone is expanded.

>TRBJ1-1|NA|TRBV11-3|NA
TGTGCCAGCAGCTTGGGCACTGAAGCTTTCTTT
CASSLGTEAFF
>TRBJ2-7|NA|TRBV7-8|TRBD2
TGTGCCAGCAGCTTATTGACGCGCCGGGACAGGGGGACTAGCGGGAACTACGAGCAGTACTTC
CASSLLTRRDRGTSGNYEQYF
>TRBJ2-7|NA|TRBV7-6|NA
TGTGCCAGCAGCTTAGAGGCCAGCTCCTACGAGCAGTACTTC
CASSLEASSYEQYF
>TRBJ2-3|NA|TRBV29-1|NA
TGCAGCGTTGAACCGCGGACATCTAGCACAGATACGCAGTATTTT
CSVEPRTSSTDTQYF
>TRBJ1-2|once|TRBV19|NA
TGTGCCAGTAGTACAGGACAAGACCCATCCTATGGCTACACCTTC
CASSTGQDPSYGYTF
>TRBJ2-7|NA|TRBV4-1|NA
TGCGCCAGCAGCCAAGTTGTGAGGGTCGAGCAGTACTTC
CASSQVVRVEQYF
>TRBJ2-7|NA|TRBV6-5|TRBD2
TGTGCCAGCAGTTACTCGGGACTAGCCTACGAGCAGTACTTC
CASSYSGLAYEQYF
>TRBJ2-7|NA|TRBV6-6|NA
TGTGCCAACTCGGACGGATGGGTGGAAGAGCAGTACTTC
CANSDGWVEEQYF
>TRBJ2-1|NA|TRBV9|TRBD1
TGTGCCAGCAGCCTTAGGTCAGGGGGCGGGTACAATGAGCAGTTCTTC
CASSLRSGGGYNEQFF
>TRBJ2-5|NA|TRBV13|TRBD2
TGTGCCAGCAGCTTGACTAGCGGGAGAACCGGGGAGACCCAGTACTTC
CASSLTSGRTGETQYF
>TRBJ2-2|NA|TRBV4-3|TRBD1
TGCGCCAGCAGCCAAGATTGGACAGGGGACACCGGGGAGCTGTTTTTT
CASSQDWTGDTGELFF